This is a list of T cell receptor beta chains from one sample in a study of PD-1 blockade in classical Hodgkin lymphoma. Data came from immunoSEQ multiplex PCR; TCRdb stores just in-frame clones and leaves some out. The sample has 95,000 or so clones, over 80% seen once. The input for sequencing was peripheral blood mononuclear cells (PBMCs), taken at baseline. All receptors come from a human donor with classical Hodgkin lymphoma. CDR3s include the opening cysteine and the closing phenylalanine or tryptophan. Each record gives: J gene, V gene, D gene, CDR3 length, clone size, CDR3 protein, CDR3 DNA. D genes are given only for firm matches. Size is stated for part of the rows, as once, few or many counts, or as a class when the clone is expanded.

TRBJ1-5,TRBV5-6,NA,15,few,CASSLGSYSNQPQHF,TGTGCCAGCAGCTTGGGAAGTTATAGCAATCAGCCCCAGCATTTT
TRBJ2-1,TRBV9,TRBD2,22,NA,CASSVATGAPGLAGGSYNEQFF,TGTGCCAGCAGCGTAGCTACTGGAGCTCCGGGACTAGCGGGAGGTTCCTACAATGAGCAGTTCTTC
TRBJ2-2,TRBV5-1,NA,13,NA,CASSLGSTGELFF,TGCGCCAGCAGCTTAGGTAGCACCGGGGAGCTGTTTTTT
TRBJ2-2,TRBV7-8,NA,13,once,CASSPGYTGELFF,TGTGCCAGCAGCCCCGGGTACACCGGGGAGCTGTTTTTT
TRBJ2-1,TRBV4-1,TRBD1,15,NA,CASSQEGAGGLEQFF,TGCGCCAGCAGCCAAGAGGGAGCAGGGGGTCTTGAGCAGTTCTTC
TRBJ2-5,TRBV4-1,TRBD1,16,NA,CASSQADTGQAETQYF,TGCGCCAGCAGCCAAGCTGACACGGGACAGGCGGAGACCCAGTACTTC
TRBJ2-7,TRBV7-2,NA,14,NA,CASSAAGPLGEQYF,TGTGCCAGCAGCGCGGCGGGGCCCCTAGGCGAGCAGTACTTC
TRBJ2-3,TRBV7-9,NA,15,NA,CASIPAGISTDTQYF,TGTGCCAGCATCCCCGCGGGGATAAGCACAGATACGCAGTATTTT
TRBJ2-7,TRBV11-2,NA,14,NA,CASSFRDTAYEQYF,TGTGCCAGCAGCTTCCGGGACACAGCCTACGAGCAGTACTTC
TRBJ2-2,TRBV5-6,TRBD1,15,NA,CASSAPGQIVGELFF,TGTGCCAGCAGCGCGCCGGGACAGATCGTCGGGGAGCTGTTTTTT
TRBJ2-5,TRBV18,NA,10,NA,CASREETQYF,TGTGCCAGCCGAGAAGAGACCCAGTACTTC
TRBJ2-7,TRBV7-9,NA,13,many,CASSFDSSYEQYF,TGTGCCAGCAGCTTTGACAGCTCCTACGAGCAGTACTTC
TRBJ2-1,TRBV19,TRBD2,16,NA,CASRGLAGTSYNEQFF,TGTGCCAGTCGCGGACTAGCGGGCACCTCCTACAATGAGCAGTTCTTC
TRBJ2-1,TRBV6-5,TRBD1,14,NA,CASRSPGQDNEQFF,TGTGCCAGCAGGTCCCCGGGACAGGACAATGAGCAGTTCTTC
TRBJ2-7,TRBV19,TRBD2,14,NA,CASSFSGSLDEQYF,TGTGCCAGTAGTTTCAGCGGGAGTTTAGACGAGCAGTACTTC
TRBJ2-2,TRBV5-4,TRBD1,15,NA,CASSTGQPHTGELFF,TGTGCCAGCAGCACGGGACAGCCACACACCGGGGAGCTGTTTTTT
TRBJ2-7,TRBV5-1,NA,14,NA,CASSLGGYPYEQYF,TGCGCCAGCAGCTTGGGAGGGTATCCCTACGAGCAGTACTTC
TRBJ2-5,TRBV7-2,NA,14,NA,CASSPRQPQETQYF,TGTGCCAGCAGCCCCCGACAGCCCCAAGAGACCCAGTACTTC
TRBJ2-5,TRBV6-1,NA,15,NA,CASTSGTSQVETQYF,TGTGCCAGCACCTCCGGGACTTCCCAGGTGGAGACCCAGTACTTC
TRBJ2-3,TRBV10-3,TRBD2,16,NA,CAISPIAGGRTDTQYF,TGTGCCATCAGTCCTATCGCGGGGGGGAGGACAGATACGCAGTATTTT
TRBJ2-3,TRBV5-1,TRBD1,14,NA,CASSGTGGTDTQYF,TGCGCCAGCAGCGGGACAGGGGGTACAGATACGCAGTATTTT
TRBJ2-3,TRBV29-1,NA,12,NA,CSVDRSTDTQYF,TGCAGCGTTGATCGCTCCACAGATACGCAGTATTTT
TRBJ2-2,TRBV9,TRBD2,15,NA,CASSPGTSGSGELFF,TGTGCCAGCAGCCCAGGGACTAGCGGGAGCGGGGAGCTGTTTTTT
TRBJ2-3,TRBV4-1,NA,15,NA,CASSQAASDTDTQYF,TGCGCCAGCAGCCAAGCCGCTAGCGACACAGATACGCAGTATTTT
TRBJ1-2,TRBV18,NA,16,NA,CASSPIFQGENYGYTF,TGTGCCAGCTCACCTATCTTCCAAGGCGAGAACTATGGCTACACCTTC
TRBJ2-3,TRBV2,NA,14,NA,CASSWLRGTDTQYF,TGTGCCAGCAGTTGGTTAAGGGGCACAGATACGCAGTATTTT
TRBJ1-1,TRBV19,NA,13,NA,CASSWRSNTEAFF,TGTGCCAGTAGTTGGCGGTCGAACACTGAAGCTTTCTTT
TRBJ2-2,TRBV28,TRBD1,17,NA,CASSGFLRTGRTGELFF,TGTGCCAGCAGCGGGTTCCTCAGGACAGGGAGGACCGGGGAGCTGTTTTTT
TRBJ2-3,TRBV14,NA,12,once,CASSLVPDTQYF,TGTGCCAGCAGCCTGGTCCCAGATACGCAGTATTTT
TRBJ2-3,TRBV5-1,NA,15,NA,CASSPRTVSTDTQYF,TGCGCCAGCAGCCCAAGGACTGTTAGCACAGATACGCAGTATTTT
TRBJ2-7,TRBV7-2,NA,14,NA,CASSLGGAPYEQYF,TGTGCCAGCAGCTTAGGAGGGGCACCCTACGAGCAGTACTTC
TRBJ2-1,TRBV2,NA,13,NA,CASSEAMAGEQFF,TGTGCCAGCAGTGAAGCCATGGCTGGTGAGCAGTTCTTC
TRBJ2-2,TRBV5-1,TRBD1,15,NA,CASSLTGGYTGELFF,TGCGCCAGCAGCTTGACAGGGGGCTATACCGGGGAGCTGTTTTTT
TRBJ2-5,TRBV5-1,TRBD2,14,NA,CASSPPGLGETQYF,TGCGCCAGCAGCCCCCCGGGACTAGGAGAGACCCAGTACTTC
TRBJ1-1,TRBV4-1,NA,18,few,CASSPLSLGHGGNTEAFF,TGCGCCAGCAGCCCCCTAAGCTTGGGACACGGGGGGAACACTGAAGCTTTCTTT
TRBJ2-5,TRBV19,NA,14,NA,CASTKGAAGETQYF,TGTGCCAGCACCAAAGGGGCGGCTGGGGAGACCCAGTACTTC
TRBJ1-2,TRBV5-4,TRBD1,13,NA,CASSETGIHGYTF,TGTGCCAGCAGCGAGACAGGGATCCACGGCTACACCTTC
TRBJ2-1,TRBV7-2,NA,13,NA,CASSLPALNEQFF,TGTGCCAGCAGCTTGCCAGCGCTCAATGAGCAGTTCTTC
TRBJ1-2,TRBV20-1,TRBD1,8,few,CSDRDSIF,TGCAGTGACCGGGACAGCATCTTC
TRBJ2-2,TRBV27,NA,17,NA,CASSLFNTGTRTGELFF,TGTGCCAGCAGTTTATTCAATACCGGGACACGAACCGGGGAGCTGTTTTTT
TRBJ2-2,TRBV30,NA,12,NA,CAWSFRTGELFF,TGTGCCTGGAGTTTCCGTACCGGGGAGCTGTTTTTT
TRBJ1-5,TRBV19,NA,15,NA,CASSPGTRGNQPQHF,TGTGCCAGTAGCCCCGGGACAAGAGGCAATCAGCCCCAGCATTTT
TRBJ2-7,TRBV5-1,NA,19,NA,CASSPRGGGFSFEPYEQYF,TGCGCCAGCAGCCCCCGGGGAGGGGGCTTCAGTTTTGAACCCTACGAGCAGTACTTC